Listed below are T cell receptor beta chains from one sample, sequenced in a study of cytomegalovirus exposure and HLA in healthy donors. The table came from immunoSEQ multiplex PCR; TCRdb's copy has only in-frame clones and leaves some out. This table holds 70,000 to 90,000 clones, 65% to 70% found once. Material for sequencing was PBMCs. The receptors here all came from a man aged 35-49 years in good health and CMV-seropositive. CDR3s include the opening cysteine and the closing phenylalanine or tryptophan. D genes are given only for firm matches. Size is stated for part of the rows, as once, few or many counts, or as a class when the clone is expanded.

j_gene	d_gene	v_gene	abundance	CDR3nt	CDR3aa
TRBJ2-3	TRBD2	TRBV6-4	few	TGTGCCAGCAGTGGACTAGCGGGGGGCACAGATACGCAGTATTTT	CASSGLAGGTDTQYF
TRBJ2-7	TRBD2	TRBV6-1	few	TGTGCCAGCAGTGAATGGCGGGGGGGCCTTAGCGAGCAGTACTTC	CASSEWRGGLSEQYF
TRBJ2-3	-	TRBV5-1	-	TGCGCCAGCAGCTTGGCCGGGAGCACAGATACGCAGTATTTT	CASSLAGSTDTQYF
TRBJ1-3	-	TRBV28	-	TGTGCCAGCAGTCCGGGAGGCCTGGCTGGAAACACCATATATTTT	CASSPGGLAGNTIYF
TRBJ2-7	TRBD1	TRBV5-1	-	TGCGCCAGCAGCAATTCCGGGACAGGGTCCAACGAGCAGTACTTC	CASSNSGTGSNEQYF
TRBJ2-7	TRBD1	TRBV18	-	TGTGCCAGCTCATCCCGGGACAGGGCCTACGAGCAGTACTTC	CASSSRDRAYEQYF
TRBJ1-4	TRBD1	TRBV11-2	-	TGTGCCAGCGGCCAGACAGGGAATAATGAAAAACTGTTTTTT	CASGQTGNNEKLFF
TRBJ1-6	-	TRBV5-1	-	TGCGCCAGCAGCTTGAGTCTTGGGCAGGGTGATTCACCCCTCCACTTT	CASSLSLGQGDSPLHF
TRBJ2-1	TRBD1	TRBV7-8	-	TGTGCCAGCAGCTTGTTATTCCGGGACAGGGGATACAATGAGCAGTTCTTC	CASSLLFRDRGYNEQFF
TRBJ1-5	TRBD1	TRBV19	-	TGTGCCAGTAGTACCACAGGGGGCGGCGGTCAGCCCCAGCATTTT	CASSTTGGGGQPQHF
TRBJ1-5	-	TRBV4-3	-	TGCGCCAGCAGCCAAGTTTGGGGACATAGCAATCAGCCCCAGCATTTT	CASSQVWGHSNQPQHF
TRBJ2-2	TRBD2	TRBV7-2	-	TGTGCCAGCAGCCAACTAGCGGGGTTCGGGGAGCTGTTTTTT	CASSQLAGFGELFF
TRBJ2-5	-	TRBV29-1	-	TGCAGCGCCCTGGGGCAGACGAGGGAGACCCAGTACTTC	CSALGQTRETQYF
TRBJ2-5	-	TRBV12-5	-	TGTGCTAGTGCTCAAGGGGTGTTGGAGACCCAGTACTTC	CASAQGVLETQYF
TRBJ1-1	-	TRBV11-2	-	TGTGCCAGCAGCTTAGATCTAAACACTGAAGCTTTCTTT	CASSLDLNTEAFF
TRBJ1-3	TRBD1	TRBV4-3	large	TGCGCCAGCAGCCAAGCTAGTTGGACAGGGCCTATCTCTGGAAACACCATATATTTT	CASSQASWTGPISGNTIYF
TRBJ2-7	TRBD1	TRBV4-1	few	TGCGCCAGCAGCCCCGACAGGGGTTGGTACGAGCAGTACTTC	CASSPDRGWYEQYF
TRBJ1-6	-	TRBV5-6	few	TGTGCCAGCAGCTTGGTGCCTGGAGACTCCTATAATTCACCCCTCCACTTT	CASSLVPGDSYNSPLHF
TRBJ1-5	-	TRBV28	-	TGTGCCAGCAGCTTAGCCCCCGATAACGTGAGGGATCAGCCCCAGCATTTT	CASSLAPDNVRDQPQHF
TRBJ1-6	-	TRBV29-1	-	TGCAGCGTTGGCACCGGGGTTGGATCCCCCCTCCACTTT	CSVGTGVGSPLHF
TRBJ2-7	TRBD2	TRBV7-2	-	TGTGCCAGCAGCTTATCCGGACTAGCGGGGGACCCCTACGAGCAGTACTTC	CASSLSGLAGDPYEQYF
TRBJ1-2	-	TRBV28	few	TGTGCCAGTTCCTTACTAGGCGACTATGGCTACACCTTC	CASSLLGDYGYTF
TRBJ1-4	-	TRBV4-1	-	TGCGCCAGCAGCCAGGCCCCGTACAGGGAGGGCTCAGGAAAACTGTTTTTT	CASSQAPYREGSGKLFF
TRBJ2-3	TRBD2	TRBV5-1	-	TGCGCCAGCAGCTGGGGGCTAGCGGGGGGGACCACAGATACGCAGTATTTT	CASSWGLAGGTTDTQYF
TRBJ2-5	TRBD1	TRBV23-1	-	TGCGCCAGCAGTCAACCCGGGACAGATCAAGAGACCCAGTACTTC	CASSQPGTDQETQYF
TRBJ1-6	-	TRBV5-6	few	TGTGCCAGCAGCTCGGGTCAGGGTGTGAATTCACCCCTCCACTTT	CASSSGQGVNSPLHF
TRBJ2-7	TRBD1	TRBV19	-	TGTGCCAGTAGTATTGACCAGGGGGACGAGCAGTACTTC	CASSIDQGDEQYF
TRBJ2-1	TRBD1	TRBV10-3	once	TGTGCCATCAGAGAGGGACAGTCGAGTGGCAATGAGCAGTTCTTC	CAIREGQSSGNEQFF
TRBJ2-4	TRBD2	TRBV5-4	-	TGTGCCAGCAGCTTGGCCGGCGGGGGGACGGCCAAAAACATTCAGTACTTC	CASSLAGGGTAKNIQYF
TRBJ1-5	-	TRBV6-6	few	TGTGCCAGCAGTACCCCGGGTCAGCCCCAGCATTTT	CASSTPGQPQHF
TRBJ1-1	-	TRBV18	-	TGTGCCAGCTCACCCAAGGGACAGAACACTGAAGCTTTCTTT	CASSPKGQNTEAFF
TRBJ2-7	TRBD2	TRBV30	-	TGTGCCTGGGGCCCTAGCGGGGGGGCCTACGAGCAGTACTTC	CAWGPSGGAYEQYF
TRBJ2-2	TRBD1	TRBV30	-	TGTGCCTGGACCGACAGGGGGTACACCGGGGAGCTGTTTTTT	CAWTDRGYTGELFF
TRBJ1-1	-	TRBV7-7	-	TGTGCTAGCAGCCCCTCAGACATGAACACTGAAGCTTTCTTT	CASSPSDMNTEAFF
TRBJ2-3	TRBD2	TRBV7-9	few	TGTGCCAGCAGCCCCGGGGGAGCGGGGGTTCCAGATACGCAGTATTTT	CASSPGGAGVPDTQYF
TRBJ2-2	-	TRBV5-1	-	TGCGCCAGCAGCTCCTCAGGTATAAACACCGGGGAGCTGTTTTTT	CASSSSGINTGELFF
TRBJ2-3	TRBD1	TRBV5-6	-	TGTGCCAGCAGCGAAAAACCGACAGGGGTAAATACAGATACGCAGTATTTT	CASSEKPTGVNTDTQYF
TRBJ2-7	TRBD1	TRBV4-1	few	TGCGCCAGCAGCCAGCGGACAGGGCGCTACGAGCAGTACTTC	CASSQRTGRYEQYF
TRBJ1-4	-	TRBV10-3	-	TGTGCCATCAGTGAGAGGGGTGAAAAACTGTTTTTT	CAISERGEKLFF
TRBJ1-2	-	TRBV6-1	once	TGTGCCAGCAGTGGCCTGACCGAGAGGTATGGCTACACCTTC	CASSGLTERYGYTF
TRBJ2-5	TRBD1	TRBV5-6	-	TGTGCCAGCAGCTTGGGGACAGGGGGCCGTAAGTACTTC	CASSLGTGGRKYF
TRBJ1-1	TRBD1	TRBV7-6	-	TGTGCCAGCAGACCCACAGGGGGCACTGAAGCTTTCTTT	CASRPTGGTEAFF
TRBJ2-7	-	TRBV7-9	-	TGTGCCAGCAGCCCCAGGGTCTCCTACGAGCAGTACTTC	CASSPRVSYEQYF